This TCR beta chain emerged from a study of human CD8 memory T cell subsets. Total CD8+ T cells were enriched by negative magnetic separation. Duplicate vials holding roughly 150,000 sorted CD8+ T cells per subset yielded the RNA. UMI-labeled 5' RACE yielded the TCR beta libraries. Reprocessing the 5' RACE reads, TCRdb reports a single entry for every CDR3 protein and omits DNA. Its table records 6,200 or so distinct CDR3 sequences. The CDR3 length is 19 residues. Per the germline V gene, CDR1 is SGHAT and CDR2 is FQNNGV. The clonotype originates from a human donor in good health. V gene TRBV11-2 combines with J gene TRBJ2-2; TCRdb selects TRBD1, and the lack of DNA leaves this call unchecked. The sequencing input was CD8+ stem-like memory T cells (TSCM and TCM) sorted from PBMCs. Subset in this sample: stem-like memory CD8 T cells (TSTEM), CCR7+ PD-1- TIGIT-. CDR3 loop: CASSLANRGLSANTGELFF.